These 18 T cell receptor beta chains share one sample of origin, sequenced in a study of cytomegalovirus exposure and HLA in healthy donors. This table comes from immunoSEQ multiplex PCR, and its TCRdb copy is limited to in-frame clones, with some not included. This table has fewer than 200,000 clones, about 85% appearing once. The specimen was PBMCs. Every receptor here comes from a man aged 18 to 29 in good health and CMV-seropositive.

In this sample, this clone turned up once. The V and J genes are TRBV7-9 and TRBJ2-5, with D possibly matching TRBD2 (6 bases). Trimming stripped 5 bases from V and 4 bases from J, with 14 bases between. The CDR3 totals 14 residues. In germline, CDR1 is SEHNR, CDR2 FQNEAQ (reference sequence). This chain's CDR3 is CASSQEGGRETQYF. In nucleotides, the CDR3 is TGTGCCAGCAGCCAGGAGGGAGGCCGAGAGACCCAGTACTTC.

The chain links TRBV5-4 to TRBJ2-4; maybe TRBD2 (6 bases). Germline CDR1 and CDR2: SGHNT and YYREEE (reference sequence). This CDR3 comprises 15 residues. V lost 4 bases and J lost 2, with 13 bases in between. For the CDR3, the DNA is TGTGCCAGCAGCATGACCGGGACTTCCAAAAACATTCAGTACTTC. It yields the protein CASSMTGTSKNIQYF. Full variable domain (missing parts from reference TRBV5-4 and TRBJ2-4): ETGVTQSPTHLIKTRGQQVTLRCSSQSGHNTVSWYQQALGQGPQFIFQYYREEENGRGNFPPRFSGLQFPNYSSELNVNALELDDSALYLCASSMTGTSKNIQYFGAGTRLSVL.

The V call is TRBV18, the J call TRBJ1-6; possible D gene TRBD1, 5 bases. The germline V and J ends were trimmed by 3 bases and 7 bases, with 7 bases remaining between them. This CDR3 spans 13 amino acids. Looked up from germline, CDR1 is KGHSH and CDR2 is LQKENI. In DNA, the CDR3 is TGTGCCAGCTCACCGACAGCCAATTCACCCCTCCACTTT. Translation: CASSPTANSPLHF. The full variable domain, in which reference TRBV18 and TRBJ1-6 provide the parts outside the CDR3, is NAGVMQNPRHLVRRRGQEARLRCSPMKGHSHVYWYRQLPEEGLKFMVYLQKENIIDESGMPKERFSAEFPKEGPSILRIQQVVRGDSAAYFCASSPTANSPLHFGNGTRLTVT.

CDR3 bases: TGTGCCAGCAGCCTTAGCGGGGGAACAGATACGCAGTATTTT. Translated: CASSLSGGTDTQYF. The chain carries TRBV7-6 and TRBJ2-3, with 9 bases lining up with TRBD2. The CDR3 totals 14 residues. The ends lost 5 bases at V and 3 bases at J; junction bases unmatched: 3. Germline values: CDR1 SGHVS, CDR2 FNYEAQ.

CDR3 region: CASSLVVGGEQYF. CDR3 nucleotides: TGTGCCAGCAGCTTAGTTGTAGGGGGCGAGCAGTACTTC. This chain links TRBV7-8 with TRBJ2-7, with TRBD1 as a possible D gene (6 bases). The germline V and J ends were trimmed by 1 base and 6 bases, with 10 bases remaining between them. Germline loops: CDR1 SGHVS, CDR2 FQNEAQ. The CDR3 runs to 13 residues.

The chain has TRBV30 and TRBJ1-4; 8 nucleotides match TRBD1. Unmatched junction bases numbered 15, after V lost 4 bases and J lost 8 bases. CDR1 GTSNPN and CDR2 SVGIG come from the germline V gene (reference sequence). This CDR3 contains 16 residues. The CDR3 reads CAWTRSGQGAGEKLFF. CDR3 in DNA: TGTGCCTGGACAAGATCGGGGCAGGGGGCCGGAGAAAAACTGTTTTTT.

This chain connects TRBV28 to TRBJ2-1; D not certain. The germline V and J ends were trimmed by 6 bases and 12 bases, with 15 bases remaining between them. This CDR3 spans 12 amino acids. Germline V gene lookup returns CDR1 MDHEN and CDR2 SYDVKM. This chain's CDR3 is CASSLPRDLQFF. The CDR3 DNA reads as TGTGCCAGCAGCCTTCCCCGCGACTTGCAGTTCTTC.

The table lists this clone with a few counts. The germline gene is not matched at one end of the junction; a read error may be the cause. The J gene is TRBJ2-1, the V gene TRBV2; D call uncertain. There are 10 residues in the CDR3. Per germline, CDR1 SNHLY and CDR2 FYNNEI. The CDR3 region has the DNA TGTGCCAGCAGTGACTATGAACAGTTCTTC. Translating it yields CASSDYEQFF.

The rearrangement uses TRBV27 and TRBJ1-1, with TRBD1 identical over 10 bases. Trimming at V came to 2 bases and at J to 9 bases, leaving 21 bases not matched to a gene. The CDR3 length is 19 residues. Per germline, CDR1 MNHEY and CDR2 SMNVEV (reference sequence). This CDR3 is CASSLKGQGTLMDGTQAFF. CDR3 bases: TGTGCCAGCAGTTTAAAGGGACAGGGGACCCTAATGGATGGGACCCAAGCTTTCTTT.

J is TRBJ2-2 and V is TRBV27, with 7 bases aligning to TRBD1. Germline V gene sequence: CDR1 MNHEY, CDR2 SMNVEV (reference sequence). Trimming took 7 bases from V and 4 from J; bases not matched to a gene: 6. The CDR3 spans 14 residues. CDR3 in DNA: TGTGCCAGCACCTCCCCAGGGGGCACCGGGGAGCTGTTTTTT. It is translated as CASTSPGGTGELFF.

This rearrangement joins TRBV20-1 to TRBJ1-1; D not resolved. The CDR3 totals 11 residues. The V end was cut by 7 bases, the J end by 1 base, with 7 bases between. Germline assignment: CDR1 DFQATT and CDR2 SNEGSKA (reference sequence). CDR3 DNA sequence: TGCAGTGGCGACACGAACACTGAAGCTTTCTTT. Translating gives CSGDTNTEAFF.

The chain carries TRBV25-1 and TRBJ1-5, with no clear D. Trimming stripped 6 bases from V and 7 bases from J, with 16 bases between. Germline V gene sequence: CDR1 MGHDK, CDR2 SYGVNS. CDR3 size: 14 residues. The CDR3 reads CASSREGSGQPQHF. Here the CDR3 DNA reads TGTGCCAGCAGCCGGGAAGGTAGTGGACAGCCCCAGCATTTT.

The genes are TRBV9 and TRBJ2-7; D possibly corresponds to TRBD1 (5 bases). The CDR3 sequence is 16 residues long. V dropped 2 bases and J dropped 3 bases, with 18 bases sitting between them. From germline, CDR1 is SGDLS and CDR2 YYNGEE. The CDR3 protein is CASSVQADGHHYEQYF. Written as DNA, the CDR3 is TGTGCCAGCAGCGTCCAGGCCGACGGACACCACTACGAGCAGTACTTC.

This chain joins TRBV6-1 and TRBJ2-1; TRBD1 matches 7 bases. V lost 6 bases and J lost 2; bases outside the gene matches: 4. Germline V gene lookup returns CDR1 MNHNS and CDR2 SASEGT. This CDR3 is 14 amino acids long. CDR3 coding DNA: TGTGCCAGCAGGCTCGACAGGGCCTACAATGAGCAGTTCTTC. It specifies CASRLDRAYNEQFF.

This chain uses TRBV2 with TRBJ1-4; no reliable D call. CDR3 length equals 15 residues. V shed 6 bases and J shed 0 bases, with 11 bases lying between them. The germline CDR1 and CDR2 sequences are SNHLY and FYNNEI. Written as DNA, the CDR3 is TGTGCCAGCAGGCGGGCCGAGCCAACTAATGAAAAACTGTTTTTT. Its translation: CASRRAEPTNEKLFF.

The V call is TRBV5-1, the J call TRBJ2-2; 7 nucleotides align to TRBD1. Per germline, CDR1 SGHRS and CDR2 YFSETQ. The V gene end was trimmed by 8 bases and the J gene end by 0 bases; junction bases not matched to a gene: 4. The CDR3 extends over 14 amino acids. The CDR3 reads CASWTGSNTGELFF. In nucleotides, the CDR3 is TGCGCCAGTTGGACAGGTTCGAACACCGGGGAGCTGTTTTTT.

Of note for this clone: The junction departs from germline at one end; a sequencing error may be responsible. The chain couples TRBV7-3 to TRBJ2-3; 9 positions agree with TRBD2. Looked up from germline, CDR1 is SGHTA and CDR2 is FQGTGA. The CDR3 is 11 amino acids. CDR3 bases: TGTGCCAGCAGCTCTAGCGGGGAGGGGGATTTT. Protein sequence: CASSSSGEGDF.

This clone was detected only once. This rearrangement joins TRBV5-4 to TRBJ1-6, with TRBD1 identical over 9 bases. This CDR3 has 16 residues. Looked up from germline, CDR1 is SGHNT and CDR2 is YYREEE (reference sequence). The J segment lost 6 bases and the V segment lost 4 bases, leaving 8 bases of the junction unmatched. The CDR3 DNA reads TGTGCCAGCAGCCCGCCCTTGACAGGGGGTAATTCACCCCTCCACTTT. Translating it yields CASSPPLTGGNSPLHF.